This T cell receptor (beta chain) is drawn from a study of blood T cell repertoires in COVID-19. Study-wide background: The study drew acute and convalescent COVID-19 samples from the United States, Italy and Spain.

Profiled with immunoSEQ multiplex PCR; TCRdb holds only in-frame clones, not every one. The repertoire has fewer than 250,000 clones, roughly 89% of them found once; the top ten carry over 12%. This CDR3 spans 13 amino acids. CDR1 is LGHNA, CDR2 YSLEER, per germline. V dropped 4 bases and J dropped 9 bases, with 13 bases sitting between them. Cohorts were determined from participant-reported clinical history. A COVID-19 case had been met by exposed participants during the 2 weeks before study entry. Sequences were obtained from PBMCs or T cells enriched from blood (not recorded which). The receptor comes from a man aged 30-40 years who had been exposed to COVID-19. The rearrangement links TRBV4-3 to TRBJ1-3; D not certain. The CDR3 region has the DNA TGCGCCAGCAGCCGAGTTCAGGTTTCCACCATATATTTT. It encodes CASSRVQVSTIYF.